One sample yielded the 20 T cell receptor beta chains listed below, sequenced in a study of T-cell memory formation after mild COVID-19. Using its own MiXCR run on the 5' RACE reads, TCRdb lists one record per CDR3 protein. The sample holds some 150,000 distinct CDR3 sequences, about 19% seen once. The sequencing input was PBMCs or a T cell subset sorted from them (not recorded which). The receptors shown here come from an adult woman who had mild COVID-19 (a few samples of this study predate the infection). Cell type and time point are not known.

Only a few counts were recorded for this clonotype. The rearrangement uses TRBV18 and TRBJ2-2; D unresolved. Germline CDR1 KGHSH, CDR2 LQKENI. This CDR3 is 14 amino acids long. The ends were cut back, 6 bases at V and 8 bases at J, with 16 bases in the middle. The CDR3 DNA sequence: TGTGCCAGCTCGTCGACTGCGACCGTTGGGGAGCTGTTTTTT. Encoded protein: CASSSTATVGELFF.

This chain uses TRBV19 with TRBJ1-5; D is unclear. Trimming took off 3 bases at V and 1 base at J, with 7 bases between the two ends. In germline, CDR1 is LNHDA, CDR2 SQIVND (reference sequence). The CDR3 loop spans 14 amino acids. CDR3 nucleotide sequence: TGTGCCAGTAGTATGAGCCCCAGCAATCAGCCCCAGCATTTT. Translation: CASSMSPSNQPQHF.

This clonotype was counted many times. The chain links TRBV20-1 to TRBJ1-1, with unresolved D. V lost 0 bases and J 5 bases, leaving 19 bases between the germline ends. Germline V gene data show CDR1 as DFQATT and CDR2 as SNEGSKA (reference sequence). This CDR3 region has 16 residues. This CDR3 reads CSARDLIKGVRTEAFF. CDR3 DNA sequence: TGCAGTGCTAGAGATTTGATAAAGGGAGTAAGAACTGAAGCTTTCTTT.

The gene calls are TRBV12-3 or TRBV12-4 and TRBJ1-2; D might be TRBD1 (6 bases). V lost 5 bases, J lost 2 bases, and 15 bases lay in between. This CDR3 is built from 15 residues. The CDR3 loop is CASSRTPGGNYGYTF. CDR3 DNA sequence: TGTGCCAGCAGTAGGACCCCGGGGGGCAACTATGGCTACACCTTC.

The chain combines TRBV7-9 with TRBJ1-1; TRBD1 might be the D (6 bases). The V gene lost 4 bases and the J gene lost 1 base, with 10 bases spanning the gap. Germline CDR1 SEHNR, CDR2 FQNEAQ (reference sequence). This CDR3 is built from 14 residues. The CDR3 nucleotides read TGTGCCAGCAGCTGGGACAATCCGAACACTGAAGCTTTCTTT. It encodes CASSWDNPNTEAFF.

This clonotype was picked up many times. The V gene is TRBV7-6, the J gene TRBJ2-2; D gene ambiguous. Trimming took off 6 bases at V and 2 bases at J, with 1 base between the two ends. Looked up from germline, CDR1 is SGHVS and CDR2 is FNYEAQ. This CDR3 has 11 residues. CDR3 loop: CASRNTGELFF. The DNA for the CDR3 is TGTGCCAGCAGAAACACCGGGGAGCTGTTTTTT.

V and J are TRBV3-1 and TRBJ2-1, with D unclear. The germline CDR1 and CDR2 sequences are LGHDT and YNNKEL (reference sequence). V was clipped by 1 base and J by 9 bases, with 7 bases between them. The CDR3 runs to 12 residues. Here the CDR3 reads CASSQGEGEQFF. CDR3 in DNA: TGTGCCAGCAGCCAAGGAGAAGGTGAGCAGTTCTTC.

CDR3 sequence: CASSPTFIGDTEAFF. The CDR3 DNA reads TGTGCCAGCAGCCCCACGTTTATCGGGGACACTGAAGCTTTCTTT. The V and J genes are TRBV7-3 and TRBJ1-1; D gene ambiguous. Germline V CDR1 and CDR2: SGHTA, FQGTGA. The CDR3 length is 15 residues. The ends were cut back, 5 bases at V and 3 bases at J, with 16 bases in the middle.

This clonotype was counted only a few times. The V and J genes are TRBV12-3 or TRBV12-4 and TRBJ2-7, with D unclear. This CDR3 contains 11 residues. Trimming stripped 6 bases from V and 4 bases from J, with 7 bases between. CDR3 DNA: TGTGCCAGCAGACAGACATACGAGCAGTACTTC. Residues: CASRQTYEQYF.

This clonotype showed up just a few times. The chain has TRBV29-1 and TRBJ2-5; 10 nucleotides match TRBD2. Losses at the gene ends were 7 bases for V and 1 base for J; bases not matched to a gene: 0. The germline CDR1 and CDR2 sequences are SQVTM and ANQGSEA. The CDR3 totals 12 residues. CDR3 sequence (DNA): TGCAGCGGGACTAGCGGCCAAGAGACCCAGTACTTC. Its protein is CSGTSGQETQYF.

As DNA, the CDR3 is TGCGCCAGCACCATTACAGGGAGAGGTGGCTACACCTTC. Amino acids: CASTITGRGGYTF. This sequence joins TRBV5-1 and TRBJ1-2; possible D gene TRBD1, 6 bases. V lost 6 bases and J 7 bases, leaving 16 bases between the germline ends. Germline CDR1 reads SGHRS; CDR2 reads YFSETQ. The CDR3 contains 13 residues.

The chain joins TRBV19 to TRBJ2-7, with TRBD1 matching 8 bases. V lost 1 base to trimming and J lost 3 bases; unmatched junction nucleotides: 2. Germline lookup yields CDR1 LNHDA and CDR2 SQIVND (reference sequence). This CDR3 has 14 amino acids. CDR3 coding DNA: TGTGCCAGTAGTATAGGGACAGGGTTCTACGAGCAGTACTTC. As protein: CASSIGTGFYEQYF.

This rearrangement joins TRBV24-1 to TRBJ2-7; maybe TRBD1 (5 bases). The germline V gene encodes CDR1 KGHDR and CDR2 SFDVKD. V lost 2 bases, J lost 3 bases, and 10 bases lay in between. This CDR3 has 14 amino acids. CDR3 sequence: CATSDCQGHYEQYF. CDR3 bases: TGTGCCACCAGTGATTGCCAGGGTCACTACGAGCAGTACTTC.

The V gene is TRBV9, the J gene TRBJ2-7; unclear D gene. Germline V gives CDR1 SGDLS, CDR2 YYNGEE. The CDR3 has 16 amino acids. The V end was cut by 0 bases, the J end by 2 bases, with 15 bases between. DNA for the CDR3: TGTGCCAGCAGCGTAGGAGGTTTGGCTGGGACCTACGAGCAGTACTTC. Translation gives CASSVGGLAGTYEQYF.

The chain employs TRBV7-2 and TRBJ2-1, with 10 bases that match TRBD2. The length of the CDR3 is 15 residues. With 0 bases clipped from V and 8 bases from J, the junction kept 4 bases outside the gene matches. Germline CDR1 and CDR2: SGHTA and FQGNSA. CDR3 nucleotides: TGTGCCAGCAGCTTAGCCAGCGGGGGGGCTGATGAGCAGTTCTTC. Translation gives CASSLASGGADEQFF. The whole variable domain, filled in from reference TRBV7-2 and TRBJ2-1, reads GAGVSQSPSNKVTEKGKDVELRCDPISGHTALYWYRQSLGQGLEFLIYFQGNSAPDKSGLPSDRFSAERTGGSVSTLTIQRTQQEDSAVYLCASSLASGGADEQFFGPGTRLTVL.

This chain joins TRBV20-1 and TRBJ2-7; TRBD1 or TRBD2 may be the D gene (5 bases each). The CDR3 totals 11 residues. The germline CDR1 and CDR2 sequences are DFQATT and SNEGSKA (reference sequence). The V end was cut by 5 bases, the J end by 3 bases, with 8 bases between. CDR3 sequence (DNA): TGCAGTGCTTGGGACGGCTACGAGCAGTACTTC. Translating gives CSAWDGYEQYF.

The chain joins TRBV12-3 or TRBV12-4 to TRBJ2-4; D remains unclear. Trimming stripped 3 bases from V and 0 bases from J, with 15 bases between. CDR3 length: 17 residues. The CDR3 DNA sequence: TGTGCCAGCAGTTTCGGCCTAATGATGCTAGCCAAAAACATTCAGTACTTC. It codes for CASSFGLMMLAKNIQYF.

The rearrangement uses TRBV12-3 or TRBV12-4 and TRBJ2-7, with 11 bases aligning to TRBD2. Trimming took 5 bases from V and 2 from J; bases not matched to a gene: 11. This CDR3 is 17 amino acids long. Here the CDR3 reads CASSGGLAGGGTYEQYF. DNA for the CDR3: TGTGCCAGCAGTGGGGGATTAGCGGGAGGGGGAACCTACGAGCAGTACTTC.

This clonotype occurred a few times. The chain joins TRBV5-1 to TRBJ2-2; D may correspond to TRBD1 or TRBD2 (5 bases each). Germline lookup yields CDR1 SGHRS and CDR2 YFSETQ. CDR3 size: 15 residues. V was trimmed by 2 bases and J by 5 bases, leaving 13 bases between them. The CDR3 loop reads CASSFRDLRTGELFF. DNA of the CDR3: TGCGCCAGCAGCTTCCGGGACCTCAGGACCGGGGAGCTGTTTTTT.

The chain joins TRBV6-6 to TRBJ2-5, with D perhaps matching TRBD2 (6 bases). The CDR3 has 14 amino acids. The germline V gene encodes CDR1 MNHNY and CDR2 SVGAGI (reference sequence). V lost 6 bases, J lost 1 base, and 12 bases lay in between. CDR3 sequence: CASRNSGTQETQYF. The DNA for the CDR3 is TGTGCCAGCAGAAATAGCGGTACCCAAGAGACCCAGTACTTC.